The text below deals with one T cell receptor (beta chain). In the authors' workflow: Amplified reference gene primers provided the basis for estimating nucleated cell counts. Using immunoSEQ multiplex PCR, the repertoire was profiled, and TCRdb retains in-frame clones only, with some absent. The V and J calls and clone size come from that table; D and trimming were worked out from the DNA. Found here are 250,000 to 350,000 clones, approximately 88% of them singletons; the top ten hold roughly 6.7%. This record belongs to a study of blood T cell repertoires in COVID-19. Study context: Samples representing acute and convalescent COVID-19 were sourced from the United States, Italy and Spain. The cDNA or gDNA used as material had been derived from T cells, B-cell-depleted T cells, or PBMCs.

The J segment lost 5 bases and the V segment lost 6 bases, leaving 6 bases of the junction unmatched. CDR3 length equals 12 residues. Per the germline V gene, CDR1 is SQVTM and CDR2 is ANQGSEA. The TCR originated in a man younger than 35 who had recovered from COVID-19. This chain connects TRBV29-1 to TRBJ1-2; TRBD1 matches at 7 bases. Material for sequencing was peripheral blood. In nucleotides, the CDR3 is TGCAGCGTAGTAGACAGGGAATATGGCTACACCTTC. This gives the protein CSVVDREYGYTF.